This T cell receptor (beta chain) was captured by sequencing in a study of cytomegalovirus exposure and HLA in healthy donors. Study-wide points: The Asian-associated ancestry cluster reportedly had fewer N-insertions than the roughly 670-donor mean in a later analysis. Per a prior analysis, the majority of TCR beta V segments were productive roughly 87% or roughly 30% of the time.

V trimming: 4 bases; J trimming: 6 bases; junction bases outside the gene matches: 8. Germline CDR1 SNHLY, CDR2 FYNNEI. This CDR3 region has 14 residues. This clone was seen a few times. Antigen unknown. The study ran its PCR with 60 Vbeta and 13 Jbeta primers. Clones were sequenced by immunoSEQ multiplex PCR, and TCRdb holds only the in-frame ones, with some missing. Here the sample spans roughly 180,000 clones, around a tenth being singletons. The receptor's source is a woman aged 25 to 45 in good health and CMV-seropositive. Sequencing input: PBMCs. The V gene is TRBV2, the J gene TRBJ2-7; 8 nucleotides align to TRBD2. This chain's CDR3 is CASSVGTSGSEQYF. The CDR3, as DNA: TGTGCCAGCAGTGTGGGGACTAGTGGGTCCGAGCAGTACTTC. The full variable domain, in which reference TRBV2 and TRBJ2-7 provide the parts outside the CDR3, is EPEVTQTPSHQVTQMGQEVILRCVPISNHLYFYWYRQILGQKVEFLVSFYNNEISEKSEIFDDQFSVERPDGSNFTLKIRSTKLEDSAMYFCASSVGTSGSEQYFGPGTRLTVT.